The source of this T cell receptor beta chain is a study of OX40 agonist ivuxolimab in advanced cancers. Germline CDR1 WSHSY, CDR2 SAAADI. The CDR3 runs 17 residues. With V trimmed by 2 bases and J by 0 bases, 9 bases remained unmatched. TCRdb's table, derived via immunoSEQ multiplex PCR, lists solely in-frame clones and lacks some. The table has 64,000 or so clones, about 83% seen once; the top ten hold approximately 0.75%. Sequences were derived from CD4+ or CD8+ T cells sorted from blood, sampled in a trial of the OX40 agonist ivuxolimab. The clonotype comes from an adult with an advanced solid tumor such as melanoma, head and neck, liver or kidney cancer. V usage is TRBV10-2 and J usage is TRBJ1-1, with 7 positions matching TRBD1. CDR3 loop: CASSERQGEGMNTEAFF. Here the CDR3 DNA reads TGCGCCAGCAGTGAGAGGCAGGGGGAGGGAATGAACACTGAAGCTTTCTTT.